One and the same sample provided the 19 T cell receptor beta chains below, sequenced in a study of molecular identifiers for immune sequencing clone quantification. In TCRdb, the PCR reads were re-called with MiXCR into one record per CDR3 protein. The sample lists around 470,000 distinct CDR3 sequences, around 23% seen once, with under 0.85% in the top ten. The sequenced sample was naive CD8+ T cells from blood, with Jurkat cell RNA spiked in. Indicated subset: FACS-sorted CD8+CD4-CCR7+CD45RA+ naive T cells. The receptors stem from a human donor in good health. Some libraries in this study had Jurkat cell RNA spiked in.

This chain connects TRBV28 to TRBJ2-7; D remains ambiguous. Trimming removed 5 bases from V and 7 bases from J, with 9 bases in between. CDR1 and CDR2 (germline): MDHEN, SYDVKM. The CDR3 has 11 amino acids. CDR3 residues: CASSESWEQYF. The CDR3 nucleotides read TGTGCCAGCAGTGAATCGTGGGAGCAGTACTTC.

With respect to this clonotype: Being one base from a much bigger clone, this may be a read error. This chain uses TRBV7-9 with TRBJ1-5, with a tentative D call TRBD1 (5 bases). Germline CDR1 is SEHNR and CDR2 is FQNEAQ (reference sequence). The CDR3 runs to 16 residues. The CDR3 region has the DNA TGTGCCAGCGGCTTACTTAGTGACAGAGGCAATCAGCCCCAGCATTTT. This gives the protein CASGLLSDRGNQPQHF.

This clonotype was seen just once. The chain uses TRBV9 and TRBJ2-7; D is ambiguous. The CDR3 has 13 amino acids. Germline V CDR1 and CDR2: SGDLS, YYNGEE. The ends were cut back, 4 bases at V and 7 bases at J, with 15 bases in the middle. CDR3 region: CASSFFTPEEQYF. DNA of the CDR3: TGTGCCAGCAGCTTCTTCACCCCGGAAGAGCAGTACTTC.

This clonotype showed up many times. The rearrangement uses TRBV21-1 and TRBJ1-5. TRBV21-1 is marked as a pseudogene. The length of the CDR3 is 13 residues. CDR3 sequence: CASSTLSNQPQHF. CDR3 DNA sequence: TGTGCCAGCAGTACACTTAGCAATCAGCCCCAGCATTTT.

Note on this clonotype: A much bigger clone sits one base away, suggesting this may be a read error. The chain joins TRBV27 to TRBJ2-5; 9 nucleotides align to TRBD2. J gave up 4 bases and V 5 bases, and 11 bases lay outside the gene matches. Germline V lookup: CDR1 MNHEY, CDR2 SMNVEV (reference sequence). The CDR3 is 16 residues long. The CDR3 spells CASSRVAGVVRETQYF. As DNA, the CDR3 is TGTGCCAGCAGTCGAGTAGCGGGAGTAGTAAGAGAGACCCAGTACTTC.

The chain links TRBV19 to TRBJ2-3, with a possible D match to TRBD2 (6 bases). This CDR3 comprises 18 residues. Per the germline V gene, CDR1 is LNHDA and CDR2 is SQIVND (reference sequence). Trimming stripped 3 bases from V and 0 bases from J, with 19 bases between. CDR3 nucleotide sequence: TGTGCCAGTAGTATCACCTACGGGGGTTCCTCTAGCACAGATACGCAGTATTTT. Translating gives CASSITYGGSSSTDTQYF.

The table lists this clonotype with a count of one. The junction shows a germline mismatch at one end, possibly a read error. V usage is TRBV7-2 and J usage is TRBJ2-5; 7 bases line up with TRBD2. This CDR3 is 14 amino acids long. Germline assignment: CDR1 SGHTA and CDR2 FQGNSA. Here the CDR3 DNA reads TGTGCCAGCAGCCCCATTGGCGGGGGAGAGACCCAGTGCTTC. Encoded protein: CASSPIGGGETQCF.

This clonotype was seen only a few times. The chain employs TRBV4-3 and TRBJ2-1, with TRBD2 matching over 8 bases. The germline V gene encodes CDR1 LGHNA and CDR2 YSLEER. CDR3 size: 16 residues. With 0 bases clipped from V and 4 bases from J, the junction kept 5 bases outside the gene matches. The CDR3 sequence is CASSQDRGGVYNEQFF. CDR3 nucleotides: TGCGCCAGCAGCCAAGATCGGGGGGGGGTATACAATGAGCAGTTCTTC.

This clonotype has only a few counts. This chain joins TRBV19 and TRBJ2-7; D is possibly TRBD2 (6 bases). The CDR3 loop spans 14 amino acids. Germline V gene sequence: CDR1 LNHDA, CDR2 SQIVND (reference sequence). Trimming cost V 3 bases and J 5 bases, with 14 bases left between them. CDR3 nucleotides: TGTGCCAGTAGTATGAGCCCGGGGGTCCACGAGCAGTACTTC. The encoded protein is CASSMSPGVHEQYF.

This clonotype came up a few times. V and J are TRBV3-1 and TRBJ1-2; a possible D gene is TRBD1 (6 bases). V was trimmed by 0 bases and J by 2 bases, leaving 16 bases between them. CDR1 and CDR2 (germline): LGHDT, YNNKEL (reference sequence). This CDR3 is built from 17 residues. This chain's CDR3 is CASSQEDRNHFNYGYTF. The DNA of the CDR3 is TGTGCCAGCAGCCAAGAGGACAGAAATCACTTCAACTATGGCTACACCTTC.

A word on this clonotype: It may be a read error: a sequence one base away is much more abundant. The final CDR3 position lacks the conserved phenylalanine or tryptophan, pointing to a likely read error. As DNA, the CDR3 is TGCGCCAGCAGCCAAGAGCCCCAAAACATTCAGTACCTC. Translated: CASSQEPQNIQYL. The chain combines TRBV4-3 with TRBJ2-4, with D unclear. The V and J ends lost 0 bases and 5 bases respectively, with 5 bases between them. The germline gives CDR1 LGHNA, CDR2 YSLEER. CDR3 size: 13 residues.

As for this clonotype: Since a much larger clone is just one base distant, this may be a read error. The gene calls are TRBV4-3 and TRBJ2-5; no clear D. The germline V gene has CDR1 LGHNA and CDR2 YSLEER. V lost 5 bases, J lost 5 bases, and 15 bases lay in between. The CDR3 contains 14 residues. Here the CDR3 reads CASSVGLSTETQYF. For the CDR3, the DNA is TGCGCCAGCAGCGTTGGGCTCTCAACGGAGACCCAGTACTTC.

About this clonotype: One base away lies a much larger clone, so this may be a sequencing read error. This sequence joins TRBV10-3 and TRBJ1-1, with D uncertain. V lost 3 bases and J lost 11, with 13 bases in between. There are 12 residues in the CDR3. Looked up from germline, CDR1 is ENHRY and CDR2 is SYGVKD. The CDR3, as DNA: TGTGCCATCAGTGAAGCGCTATCAATGGCTTTCTTT. As protein: CAISEALSMAFF.

This clonotype was observed a handful of times. This sequence joins TRBV12-3 or TRBV12-4 and TRBJ2-2; 7 positions agree with TRBD2. Trimming removed 8 bases from V and 2 bases from J; junction bases left unmatched: 5. The CDR3 spans 14 residues. The CDR3 spells CASRSGVNTGELFF. CDR3 DNA sequence: TGTGCCAGCCGCAGCGGGGTTAACACCGGGGAGCTGTTTTTT.

Points on this clonotype: Since no conserved phenylalanine or tryptophan closes the CDR3, a read error is the likely cause. This chain uses TRBV27 with TRBJ2-7; 7 positions match TRBD1. Per the germline V gene, CDR1 is MNHEY and CDR2 is SMNVEV (reference sequence). The CDR3 has 14 amino acids. V lost 4 bases, J lost 4 bases, and 7 bases stayed unmatched. The DNA for the CDR3 is TGTGCCAGCAGTTCCGGGACAGCCCCTTACGAGCAGTACTTA. Amino acid sequence: CASSSGTAPYEQYL.

The chain is built from TRBV4-3 and TRBJ1-2; TRBD1 agrees at 8 bases. Trimming took 0 bases from V and 6 from J; bases not matched to a gene: 9. The germline CDR1 and CDR2 sequences are LGHNA and YSLEER. The CDR3 is 16 amino acids. CDR3 nucleotide sequence: TGCGCCAGCAGCCAAGACGGGGGGCAGGGGGCCGATGGCTACACCTTC. Encoded protein: CASSQDGGQGADGYTF.

To note about this clonotype: This sequence may be a read error, since a much larger clone differs from it by one base. The final CDR3 position lacks the conserved phenylalanine or tryptophan, pointing to a likely read error. The chain employs TRBV29-1 and TRBJ2-2; 8 bases are shared with TRBD1. Germline trimming cut 2 bases from V and 2 bases from J; bases unmatched to any gene: 4. Germline values: CDR1 SQVTM, CDR2 ANQGSEA. The CDR3 is 15 amino acids. Written as DNA, the CDR3 is TGCAGCGTTGAACGGGGACAGGATAACACCGGGGAGCTGTTTTTA. As protein: CSVERGQDNTGELFL.

The chain has TRBV27 and TRBJ1-1; the D gene is possibly TRBD1 (5 bases). CDR1 and CDR2 (germline): MNHEY, SMNVEV (reference sequence). The ends were cut back, 11 bases at V and 1 base at J, with 20 bases in the middle. The length of the CDR3 is 15 residues. CDR3 bases: TGTGCCGGCACCTCCCGTCGACAGCCGAACACTGAAGCTTTCTTT. This sequence encodes CAGTSRRQPNTEAFF.

This clonotype was picked up a small number of times. This chain joins TRBV13 and TRBJ2-1, with 7 bases that match TRBD1. CDR1 is PRHDT, CDR2 FYEKMQ, per germline (reference sequence). With 0 bases clipped from V and 14 bases from J, the junction kept 7 bases outside the gene matches. This CDR3 comprises 13 residues. The DNA for the CDR3 is TGTGCCAGCAGCTTAGGAAGTGGCCAGGGGGAGTTCTTC. Its translation: CASSLGSGQGEFF.